The 22 T cell receptor beta chains presented below share a single source sample, sequenced in a study of T cells in narcolepsy. Some clones are missing from TCRdb's copy, which holds only in-frame ones; the method was immunoSEQ multiplex PCR. Among about 35,000 clones listed, about 85% were seen once. Sequencing was carried out using CD45RA- memory CD4+ T cells from PBMCs. These receptor sequences come from a human donor with narcolepsy.

The rearrangement joins TRBV28 to TRBJ2-1; D unclear. With 3 bases removed from V and 0 bases from J, the gap between germline ends came to 9 bases. This CDR3 has 15 residues. Germline V lookup: CDR1 MDHEN, CDR2 SYDVKM. The CDR3 is CASSLERPSYNEQFF. The CDR3 DNA sequence: TGTGCCAGCAGTTTGGAACGGCCCTCCTACAATGAGCAGTTCTTC.

The CDR3 loop is CASSLAGQAPNEKLFF. As DNA, the CDR3 is TGCGCCAGCAGCTTGGCGGGCCAGGCTCCTAATGAAAAACTGTTTTTT. V usage is TRBV5-1 and J usage is TRBJ1-4, with no clear D. V lost 0 bases and J 3 bases, leaving 12 bases between the germline ends. Germline-derived CDR1 and CDR2 are SGHRS and YFSETQ. The CDR3 covers 16 residues. Supplemented by reference TRBV5-1 and TRBJ1-4, the full variable domain reads KAGVTQTPRYLIKTRGQQVTLSCSPISGHRSVSWYQQTPGQGLQFLFEYFSETQRNKGNFPGRFSGRQFSNSRSEMNVSTLELGDSALYLCASSLAGQAPNEKLFFGSGTQLSVL.

The gene calls are TRBV30 and TRBJ1-1; D might be TRBD1 (5 bases). There are 12 residues in the CDR3. Germline CDR1 reads GTSNPN; CDR2 reads SVGIG (reference sequence). V was cut by 0 bases and J by 8 bases, with 10 bases left in between. The CDR3 sequence is CAWSVVGGEAFF. The DNA for the CDR3 is TGTGCCTGGAGTGTAGTTGGGGGAGAAGCTTTCTTT. The variable domain in full, completed from reference TRBV30 and TRBJ1-1, reads SQTIHQWPATLVQPVGSPLSLECTVEGTSNPNLYWYRQAAGRGLQLLFYSVGIGQISSEVPQNLSASRPQDRQFILSSKKLLLSDSGFYLCAWSVVGGEAFFGQGTRLTVV.

A few counts support this clone. CDR3 nucleotide sequence: TGTGCCAGCAGCTCTCCCGACGGGAATTCACCCCTCCACTTT. The encoded protein is CASSSPDGNSPLHF. The genes are TRBV5-6 and TRBJ1-6, with unresolved D. This CDR3 is built from 14 residues. The V gene lost 3 bases and the J gene lost 7 bases, with 11 bases spanning the gap. Germline values: CDR1 SGHDT, CDR2 YYEEEE.

The V call is TRBV19, the J call TRBJ1-2; 7 bases map to TRBD1. The germline V gene has CDR1 LNHDA and CDR2 SQIVND (reference sequence). The CDR3 has 14 amino acids. V shed 10 bases and J 4 bases; nucleotides not matched to a gene: 12. CDR3 nucleotide sequence: TGTGCCACTAACGCAGGGGGAAGAGGCTATGGCTACACCTTC. It codes for CATNAGGRGYGYTF.

V gene TRBV27 combines with J gene TRBJ1-1, with TRBD1 matching over 9 bases. This CDR3 has 14 amino acids. V shed 7 bases and J 1 base; nucleotides not matched to a gene: 4. Germline V gives CDR1 MNHEY, CDR2 SMNVEV (reference sequence). The CDR3 sequence: CASKRQGENTEAFF. CDR3 nucleotides: TGTGCCAGCAAACGACAGGGGGAGAACACTGAAGCTTTCTTT.

In its sample, this clone was seen once. This sequence joins TRBV14 and TRBJ2-2; D is unclear. In germline, CDR1 is SGHDN, CDR2 FVKESK. This CDR3 region has 13 residues. Trimming took off 2 bases at V and 3 bases at J, with 4 bases between the two ends. CDR3 in DNA: TGTGCCAGCAGCCAACATGACACCGGGGAGCTGTTTTTT. Protein sequence: CASSQHDTGELFF.

This clone occurred once. The gene calls are TRBV7-2 and TRBJ2-7; 13 bases agree with TRBD2. The CDR3 covers 17 residues. The ends lost 0 bases at V and 2 bases at J; junction bases unmatched: 4. Germline V gives CDR1 SGHTA, CDR2 FQGNSA. The CDR3 is CASSLAGLAGDPYEQYF. In nucleotides, the CDR3 is TGTGCCAGCAGCTTAGCTGGACTAGCGGGAGACCCCTACGAGCAGTACTTC.

The rearrangement links TRBV28 to TRBJ2-3, with D tentatively TRBD1 (5 bases). The CDR3 sequence is 16 residues long. Between the trimmed V and J ends, which lost 9 bases and 0 bases, there was a span of 19 bases. CDR1 and CDR2 (germline): MDHEN, SYDVKM. CDR3 loop: CASRKTGAQSTDTQYF. CDR3 nucleotide sequence: TGTGCCAGTAGAAAAACAGGAGCCCAAAGCACAGATACGCAGTATTTT.

The J gene is TRBJ1-3, the V gene TRBV2; a possible D gene is TRBD1 (5 bases). The V end lost 2 bases, the J end lost 2 bases, and 10 bases lay between the germline ends. Germline assignment: CDR1 SNHLY and CDR2 FYNNEI. This CDR3 contains 15 residues. DNA of the CDR3: TGTGCCAGCAGTGAAATGGCAGGGCCTGGAAACACCATATATTTT. As protein: CASSEMAGPGNTIYF. The entire variable domain, with the rest obtained from reference TRBV2 and TRBJ1-3, is as follows: EPEVTQTPSHQVTQMGQEVILRCVPISNHLYFYWYRQILGQKVEFLVSFYNNEISEKSEIFDDQFSVERPDGSNFTLKIRSTKLEDSAMYFCASSEMAGPGNTIYFGEGSWLTVV.

The genes are TRBV2 and TRBJ2-1; D uncertain. V was clipped by 8 bases and J by 2 bases, with 16 bases between them. The CDR3 is 15 residues long. The germline V gene has CDR1 SNHLY and CDR2 FYNNEI. The CDR3 reads CASVSARQAYNEQFF. The CDR3 DNA is TGTGCCAGCGTTTCGGCGAGACAAGCCTACAATGAGCAGTTCTTC.

As regards this clone: This sample also contains other DNA sequences that code for the same CDR3. The V call is TRBV7-3, the J call TRBJ2-3, with D perhaps TRBD2 (6 bases). CDR3 length: 15 residues. Germline CDR1 reads SGHTA; CDR2 reads FQGTGA. V gave up 5 bases and J gave up 6 bases, with 18 bases separating them. CDR3 sequence (DNA): TGTGCCAGCAGCATAGGGCTCCGGGGGAGGGATACGCAGTATTTT. Its protein product is CASSIGLRGRDTQYF. Full variable domain (rest looked up from reference TRBV7-3 and TRBJ2-3): GAGVSQTPSNKVTEKGKYVELRCDPISGHTALYWYRQSLGQGPEFLIYFQGTGAADDSGLPNDRFFAVRPEGSVSTLKIQRTERGDSAVYLCASSIGLRGRDTQYFGPGTRLTVL.

The chain has TRBV4-1 and TRBJ2-7; 13 bases line up with TRBD2. Per germline, CDR1 MGHRA and CDR2 YSYEKL. After removal of 0 bases from V and 3 bases from J, the junction contained 11 bases not matched to a gene. The CDR3 runs to 19 residues. CDR3 region: CASSQDLLAGGPAGYEQYF. In DNA form, the CDR3 reads TGCGCCAGCAGCCAAGATCTACTAGCGGGAGGGCCAGCGGGCTACGAGCAGTACTTC.

The CDR3 region is CASSERGGPSSYNEQFF. The CDR3 coding sequence is TGTGCCAGCAGTGAAAGGGGTGGCCCCAGCTCCTACAATGAGCAGTTCTTC. The chain recombines TRBV2 with TRBJ2-1; possibly TRBD1 for D (5 bases). The CDR3 has 17 amino acids. Germline lookup yields CDR1 SNHLY and CDR2 FYNNEI. Trimming took off 2 bases at V and 0 bases at J, with 14 bases between the two ends.

The gene calls are TRBV5-4 and TRBJ2-7; maybe TRBD2 (6 bases). The CDR3 has 16 amino acids. The V and J ends lost 0 bases and 4 bases respectively, with 17 bases between them. Germline lookup yields CDR1 SGHNT and CDR2 YYREEE (reference sequence). As DNA, the CDR3 is TGTGCCAGCAGCTTGGGCGGGGCCACGGGGGTATACGAGCAGTACTTC. It specifies CASSLGGATGVYEQYF.

The rearrangement uses TRBV4-3 and TRBJ1-5; no clear D gene. Germline assignment: CDR1 LGHNA and CDR2 YSLEER. V lost 0 bases, J lost 3 bases, and 9 bases lay in between. This CDR3 has 15 residues. The CDR3 DNA reads as TGCGCCAGCAGCCAAGAGAGGACGGCCAATCAGCCCCAGCATTTT. It translates to CASSQERTANQPQHF.

This clone occurred once. This chain connects TRBV6-5 to TRBJ1-1; 11 positions agree with TRBD1. CDR1 is MNHEY and CDR2 is SVGAGI in the germline V gene. CDR3 length: 14 amino acids. Trimming cost V 4 bases and J 5 bases; bases outside gene matches: 3. The CDR3 DNA reads as TGTGCCAGCAGTTGGGACAGGGGGGGAACTGAAGCTTTCTTT. The encoded protein is CASSWDRGGTEAFF.

The V and J genes are TRBV4-2 and TRBJ2-2; 12 bases fit TRBD1. V was pared by 4 bases and J by 4 bases, with 7 bases of the junction left unmatched. Germline V gene lookup returns CDR1 LGHNA and CDR2 YNFKEQ. There are 17 residues in the CDR3. Written as DNA, the CDR3 is TGTGCCAGCAGCCTCGGGACAGGGGGCGGTAGCACCGGGGAGCTGTTTTTT. Protein: CASSLGTGGGSTGELFF.

This clone was recorded only once. The chain couples TRBV28 to TRBJ2-1; 9 nucleotides match TRBD2. From germline, CDR1 is MDHEN and CDR2 SYDVKM. Trimming removed 2 bases from V and 7 bases from J; junction bases left unmatched: 6. This CDR3 spans 15 amino acids. This CDR3 is CASSLLGSGSNEQFF. The DNA of the CDR3 is TGTGCCAGCAGTTTACTGGGTAGCGGGAGTAATGAGCAGTTCTTC.

The chain links TRBV9 to TRBJ2-3, with 10 bases that match TRBD1. The CDR3 contains 19 residues. Germline loops: CDR1 SGDLS, CDR2 YYNGEE. The J segment lost 3 bases and the V segment lost 0 bases, leaving 13 bases of the junction unmatched. The CDR3 DNA follows: TGTGCCAGCAGCGTAGCTACGGGGACAGGGGTTACGGGAACAGATACGCAGTATTTT. It encodes CASSVATGTGVTGTDTQYF. Full variable domain (missing parts from reference TRBV9 and TRBJ2-3): DSGVTQTPKHLITATGQRVTLRCSPRSGDLSVYWYQQSLDQGLQFLIQYYNGEERAKGNILERFSAQQFPDLHSELNLSSLELGDSALYFCASSVATGTGVTGTDTQYFGPGTRLTVL.

The chain is built from TRBV6-6 and TRBJ1-2; maybe TRBD1 (6 bases). Trimming removed 6 bases from V and 6 bases from J, with 17 bases in between. CDR3 length equals 14 residues. Germline V gene sequence: CDR1 MNHNY, CDR2 SVGAGI (reference sequence). CDR3 residues: CASSRSDSRNGYTF. CDR3 DNA sequence: TGTGCCAGCAGCCGATCGGACAGTCGCAATGGCTACACCTTC.

This sequence joins TRBV5-1 and TRBJ2-3; possibly TRBD1 for D (6 bases). This CDR3 has 17 amino acids. CDR1 SGHRS and CDR2 YFSETQ come from the germline V gene. V was shortened by 4 bases and J by 4 bases, with 22 bases between the two germline ends. DNA of the CDR3: TGCGCCAGCAGCCTCTTTCTGGGGGCGAGGACTCCAGATACGCAGTATTTT. This encodes CASSLFLGARTPDTQYF.